These 20 T cell receptor beta chains were all obtained from the same sample, sequenced in a study of control samples from healthy donors and cancer patients. Method: immunoSEQ multiplex PCR; TCRdb's copy keeps in-frame clones and lacks some. The sample yields about 410,000 clones, approximately 92% seen once. Sequencing was performed on PBMCs. The receptors were sampled from a man in his forties with head and neck cancer.

The chain employs TRBV28 and TRBJ2-7; D is unresolved. V was pared by 8 bases and J by 7 bases, with 12 bases between. The germline V gene encodes CDR1 MDHEN and CDR2 SYDVKM. CDR3 length equals 11 residues. CDR3 in DNA: TGTGCCAGCCTCGCCTTCGGGGAGCAGTACTTC. Translation: CASLAFGEQYF.

The chain joins TRBV11-2 to TRBJ2-7; TRBD2 aligns across 7 bases. V lost 4 bases, J lost 4 bases, and 10 bases stayed unmatched. The CDR3 sequence is 15 residues long. Germline values: CDR1 SGHAT, CDR2 FQNNGV. The CDR3 bases are TGTGCCAGCAGCTGGGGGGGAGCGGGGATTTACGAGCAGTACTTC. It is translated as CASSWGGAGIYEQYF. Full variable domain (remainder filled in from reference TRBV11-2 and TRBJ2-7): EAGVAQSPRYKIIEKRQSVAFWCNPISGHATLYWYQQILGQGPKLLIQFQNNGVVDDSQLPKDRFSAERLKGVDSTLKIQPAKLEDSAVYLCASSWGGAGIYEQYFGPGTRLTVT.

The V call is TRBV28, the J call TRBJ2-3; perhaps TRBD2 as D (6 bases). The CDR3 has 14 amino acids. Germline assignment: CDR1 MDHEN and CDR2 SYDVKM. V lost 7 bases, J lost 0 bases, and 11 bases lay in between. The CDR3 is CASKGGVSTDTQYF. The CDR3 bases are TGTGCCAGCAAAGGCGGGGTAAGCACAGATACGCAGTATTTT. The whole variable domain, filled in from reference TRBV28 and TRBJ2-3, reads DVKVTQSSRYLVKRTGEKVFLECVQDMDHENMFWYRQDPGLGLRLIYFSYDVKMKEKGDIPEGYSVSREKKERFSLILESASTNQTSMYLCASKGGVSTDTQYFGPGTRLTVL.

The gene calls are TRBV7-2 and TRBJ2-1; the D call may be TRBD1 or TRBD2 (6 bases each). V was shortened by 5 bases and J by 5 bases, with 22 bases between the two germline ends. Germline V gene data show CDR1 as SGHTA and CDR2 as FQGNSA. The CDR3 runs to 17 residues. The DNA for the CDR3 is TGTGCCAGCAGCCAGGGGACCGGGGGCGGGGTCCACAATGAGCAGTTCTTC. It yields the protein CASSQGTGGGVHNEQFF.

This sequence joins TRBV28 and TRBJ2-2; a weak D match, TRBD2 (5 bases). Trimming removed 0 bases from V and 2 bases from J, with 7 bases in between. Germline assignment: CDR1 MDHEN and CDR2 SYDVKM. This CDR3 is built from 15 residues. CDR3 DNA: TGTGCCAGCAGTTTATGGTCGGGAAACACCGGGGAGCTGTTTTTT. This codes for CASSLWSGNTGELFF.

The rearrangement joins TRBV20-1 to TRBJ2-5, with D possibly matching TRBD2 (6 bases). Germline CDR1 is DFQATT and CDR2 is SNEGSKA (reference sequence). V lost 3 bases to trimming and J lost 0 bases, with 14 bases between them. This CDR3 has 15 amino acids. CDR3 sequence: CSASSGREYQETQYF. The CDR3 coding sequence is TGCAGTGCTAGTAGCGGCCGGGAGTACCAAGAGACCCAGTACTTC.

The rearrangement joins TRBV11-2 to TRBJ2-1; D might be TRBD1 (5 bases). The CDR3 is 14 amino acids. V lost 3 bases to trimming and J lost 1 base, with 7 bases between them. Germline CDR1 reads SGHAT; CDR2 reads FQNNGV. Here the CDR3 DNA reads TGTGCCAGCAGCTTGACAGATTCCTACAATGAGCAGTTCTTC. Translated: CASSLTDSYNEQFF.

The chain joins TRBV6-2 or TRBV6-3 to TRBJ1-2; perhaps TRBD1 as D (5 bases). The ends were cut back, 0 bases at V and 4 bases at J, with 12 bases in the middle. Germline CDR1 is MNHEY and CDR2 is SVGEGT. The CDR3 sequence is 15 residues long. CDR3 amino acids: CASSYSTVRAYGYTF. The CDR3 bases are TGTGCCAGCAGTTACTCGACGGTCAGGGCCTATGGCTACACCTTC.

J is TRBJ1-2 and V is TRBV9; 7 bases match TRBD1. Germline values: CDR1 SGDLS, CDR2 YYNGEE. The CDR3 is 13 amino acids. V dropped 0 bases and J dropped 6; count of bases not matched to a gene: 2. The CDR3 is CASSVEQGDGYTF. The CDR3 DNA sequence: TGTGCCAGCAGCGTAGAGCAGGGGGATGGCTACACCTTC.

The chain has TRBV24-1 and TRBJ2-1; no firm D call. V lost 0 bases and J 7 bases, leaving 0 bases between the germline ends. Germline V CDR1 and CDR2: KGHDR, SFDVKD. CDR3 length: 11 residues. CDR3 nucleotides: TGTGCCACCAGTGATTTGAATGAGCAGTTCTTC. Protein product: CATSDLNEQFF.

The rearrangement links TRBV5-6 to TRBJ2-6; the D gene is possibly TRBD2 (6 bases). The length of the CDR3 is 19 residues. Germline assignment: CDR1 SGHDT and CDR2 YYEEEE. V lost 1 base to trimming and J lost 4 bases, with 21 bases between them. The CDR3 coding sequence is TGTGCCAGCAGCTTGTTTCGTACTAGCTCCGGGACCGGGGCCAACGTCCTGACTTTC. Its protein product is CASSLFRTSSGTGANVLTF. The complete variable domain, with remaining parts taken from reference TRBV5-6 and TRBJ2-6, reads DAGVTQSPTHLIKTRGQQVTLRCSPKSGHDTVSWYQQALGQGPQFIFQYYEEEERQRGNFPDRFSGHQFPNYSSELNVNALLLGDSALYLCASSLFRTSSGTGANVLTFGAGSRLTVL.

CDR3 loop: CASIGPRADEQFF. Written as DNA, the CDR3 is TGTGCCAGCATTGGGCCCAGGGCCGATGAGCAGTTCTTC. V usage is TRBV28 and J usage is TRBJ2-1, with a possible D match to TRBD1 (5 bases). Germline assignment: CDR1 MDHEN and CDR2 SYDVKM. This CDR3 is built from 13 residues. Trimming pared 7 bases from V and 8 bases from J, leaving 15 bases between.

In this sample, this clone turned up a few times. This rearrangement joins TRBV2 to TRBJ2-7; 9 bases are shared with TRBD2. V lost 10 bases and J lost 6; bases outside the gene matches: 13. The germline V gene encodes CDR1 SNHLY and CDR2 FYNNEI. The CDR3 consists of 14 residues. The CDR3 nucleotides are TGTGCCACCCACGGGGCTAGCGGGGAGGGCGAGCAGTACTTC. Translating it yields CATHGASGEGEQYF.

The chain joins TRBV30 to TRBJ1-4; 8 bases match TRBD1. Germline V lookup: CDR1 GTSNPN, CDR2 SVGIG (reference sequence). V lost 1 base to trimming and J lost 8 bases; unmatched junction nucleotides: 9. The CDR3 is 15 residues long. The CDR3: CAWSDPTGVGEKLFF. The CDR3 DNA follows: TGTGCCTGGAGTGACCCGACAGGGGTAGGGGAAAAACTGTTTTTT.

V and J are TRBV6-2 or TRBV6-3 and TRBJ1-4; D gene uncertain. Trimming stripped 3 bases from V and 0 bases from J, with 5 bases between. Germline CDR1 reads MNHEY; CDR2 reads SVGEGT. The CDR3 spans 14 residues. The DNA for the CDR3 is TGTGCCAGCAGTTATACAACAACTAATGAAAAACTGTTTTTT. Amino acid sequence: CASSYTTTNEKLFF.

The chain links TRBV5-1 to TRBJ2-1; D might be TRBD1 (5 bases). The CDR3 contains 15 residues. Germline V CDR1 and CDR2: SGHRS, YFSETQ. Trimming pared 0 bases from V and 8 bases from J, leaving 15 bases between. This CDR3 reads CASSLEGQGWDEQFF. In DNA, the CDR3 is TGCGCCAGCAGCTTGGAGGGCCAGGGCTGGGATGAGCAGTTCTTC.

The rearrangement uses TRBV27 and TRBJ1-1, with D perhaps matching TRBD1 (6 bases). The CDR3 is 16 amino acids. Trimming stripped 0 bases from V and 0 bases from J, with 11 bases between. CDR1 and CDR2 from the germline V gene are MNHEY and SMNVEV (reference sequence). This CDR3 reads CASSLSPAGVNTEAFF. Here the CDR3 DNA reads TGTGCCAGCAGTTTATCTCCCGCAGGGGTGAACACTGAAGCTTTCTTT.

The chain uses TRBV10-3 and TRBJ2-7; 8 nucleotides agree with TRBD1. CDR3 length: 19 residues. J gave up 3 bases and V 8 bases, and 24 bases lay outside the gene matches. CDR1 and CDR2 (germline): ENHRY, SYGVKD. In nucleotides, the CDR3 is TGTGCCATCTCCACCAGTTCGGGTTCAGGGGGCATCGGGGACTACGAGCAGTACTTC. Translating it yields CAISTSSGSGGIGDYEQYF.

The V call is TRBV19, the J call TRBJ1-3, with no clear D. The CDR3 is made up of 15 amino acids. Germline CDR1 LNHDA, CDR2 SQIVND (reference sequence). Trimming left V 6 bases short and J 0 bases short, with 12 bases between. The CDR3 sequence is CASRGEGFSGNTIYF. The CDR3 DNA follows: TGTGCCAGTAGAGGAGAGGGCTTCTCTGGAAACACCATATATTTT.

The chain couples TRBV4-1 to TRBJ1-2, with D possibly being TRBD1 (6 bases). Per germline, CDR1 MGHRA and CDR2 YSYEKL. V shed 2 bases and J shed 5 bases, with 24 bases lying between them. The CDR3 is made up of 18 amino acids. Here the CDR3 DNA reads TGCGCCAGCAGCCAATCTCCCGGGTTCGAAGGCAGGGGTTATGGCTACACCTTC. Encoded protein: CASSQSPGFEGRGYGYTF.